This entry lists 12 T cell receptor beta chains sequenced from one sample in a study of T cells in Graves' hyperthyroidism and ophthalmopathy. TCR beta CDR3 sequences were amplified from RNA transcripts. The study used the HTBI primer set for a first-round RT-PCR of the TCR CDR3. TCRdb re-analysed the multiplex PCR reads in MiXCR, keeping a single row per CDR3 protein. Seen here are around 530,000 distinct CDR3 sequences, approximately 17% observed once, and the top ten hold approximately 15%. Sequencing was done on a sample of blood. These receptor sequences come from a woman between 18 and 29 years old with Graves' ophthalmopathy.

This clonotype was seen many times. The J gene is TRBJ2-1, the V gene TRBV11-2; unclear D gene. The CDR3 sequence is 12 residues long. Germline V gene data show CDR1 as SGHAT and CDR2 as FQNNGV. V lost 1 base and J lost 6, with 4 bases in between. The CDR3: CASSLGLNEQFF. As DNA, the CDR3 is TGTGCCAGCAGCTTAGGACTCAATGAGCAGTTCTTC.

Many counts were recorded for this clonotype. The chain carries TRBV7-2 and TRBJ2-1; possibly TRBD1 for D (6 bases). The CDR3 runs 21 residues. Germline V gene data show CDR1 as SGHTA and CDR2 as FQGNSA. V lost 5 bases and J lost 4, with 33 bases in between. The DNA of the CDR3 is TGTGCCAGCAGCCCTTGGGGGCCGGGCTCGGCCCGAACGTTTGGTTACAATGAGCAGTTCTTC. Encoded protein: CASSPWGPGSARTFGYNEQFF.

A note on this clonotype: This may come from a read error, since a much larger clone is one base off. CDR3 residues: CARSLRARQPQHF. The CDR3 DNA follows: TGTGCCAGAAGCTTACGTGCCAGGCAGCCCCAGCATTTT. The chain carries TRBV11-2 and TRBJ1-5; D uncertain. The germline gives CDR1 SGHAT, CDR2 FQNNGV. This CDR3 region has 13 residues.

This clonotype was seen at least ten times. The chain's CDR3 is CASSVKQNTEAFF. The CDR3 bases are TGTGCCAGCAGTGTAAAACAGAACACTGAAGCTTTCTTT. The V gene is TRBV28, the J gene TRBJ1-1; D ambiguous. Germline-derived CDR1 and CDR2 are MDHEN and SYDVKM. The CDR3 is 13 residues long. The V gene lost 5 bases and the J gene lost 1 base, with 8 bases spanning the gap.

This clonotype was counted at least ten times. The chain recombines TRBV20-1 with TRBJ2-7; D is perhaps TRBD1 or TRBD2 (5 bases each). The CDR3 has 13 residues. Trimming stripped 5 bases from V and 3 bases from J, with 14 bases between. The V gene's germline CDR1 is DFQATT and CDR2 SNEGSKA (reference sequence). The CDR3 DNA sequence: TGCAGTGCTCGTTACGGGACCCACTACGAGCAGTACTTC. Residues: CSARYGTHYEQYF.

V is TRBV12-3 or TRBV12-4 and J is TRBJ2-3; 8 nucleotides match TRBD1. V lost 6 bases and J lost 3; bases outside the gene matches: 5. CDR3 length: 14 residues. Here the CDR3 reads CASRNTGGTDTQYF. Here the CDR3 DNA reads TGTGCCAGCAGAAATACAGGGGGGACAGATACGCAGTATTTT.

In its sample, this clonotype was seen many times. V and J are TRBV2 and TRBJ2-4; D possibly corresponds to TRBD1 (6 bases). The CDR3 is 15 amino acids. V shed 4 bases and J shed 0 bases, with 10 bases lying between them. Germline values: CDR1 SNHLY, CDR2 FYNNEI. CDR3 in DNA: TGTGCCAGCAGTGGGACAGCCCTAGCCAAAAACATTCAGTACTTC. Amino acid sequence: CASSGTALAKNIQYF.

This clonotype showed up many times. The chain uses TRBV7-6 and TRBJ1-1; 8 positions match TRBD1. V lost 5 bases to trimming and J lost 5 bases; unmatched junction nucleotides: 7. The CDR3 runs to 14 residues. Germline CDR1 is SGHVS and CDR2 is FNYEAQ. The CDR3 nucleotides read TGTGCCAGCAGCGAAGGGACAGGACCAACTGAAGCTTTCTTT. Translating it yields CASSEGTGPTEAFF.

The rearrangement uses TRBV3-1 and TRBJ2-1; tentative D call: TRBD2 (7 bases). V was cut by 1 base and J by 2 bases, with 21 bases left in between. The CDR3 is 19 amino acids. Germline CDR1 LGHDT, CDR2 YNNKEL (reference sequence). The CDR3 region is CASSQGVASGGGTYNEQFF. CDR3 DNA sequence: TGTGCCAGCAGCCAAGGGGTGGCTAGCGGCGGGGGCACCTACAATGAGCAGTTCTTC.

This clonotype appeared a few times. This chain connects TRBV20-1 to TRBJ1-1; D is undetermined. In germline, CDR1 is DFQATT, CDR2 SNEGSKA (reference sequence). Trimming took off 0 bases at V and 0 bases at J, with 8 bases between the two ends. The CDR3 length is 14 residues. The CDR3 DNA reads as TGCAGTGCTAGAGAGCTCCCCATGAACACTGAAGCTTTCTTT. As protein: CSARELPMNTEAFF.

The table lists this clonotype with a count of one. This could be a read error, since a much larger clone is one nucleotide away. The chain carries TRBV6-1 and TRBJ1-1; no reliable D call. Germline CDR1 is MNHNS and CDR2 is SASEGT. CDR3 size: 16 residues. V was shortened by 6 bases and J by 9 bases, with 26 bases between the two germline ends. CDR3 bases: TGTGCCAGCAGGGATCCTGAGGGATCGGCCGCAGACAAAGCTTTCTTT. This sequence encodes CASRDPEGSAADKAFF.

The rearrangement joins TRBV5-1 to TRBJ2-1, with 10 bases matching TRBD1. Germline V gives CDR1 SGHRS, CDR2 YFSETQ. There are 14 residues in the CDR3. The ends lost 5 bases at V and 10 bases at J; junction bases unmatched: 9. This CDR3 reads CASRSTTGGNEQFF. The CDR3, as DNA: TGCGCCAGCAGGAGTACGACAGGGGGCAACGAGCAGTTCTTC. Using reference TRBV5-1 and TRBJ2-1 for the parts outside the CDR3, the full variable domain is KAGVTQTPRYLIKTRGQQVTLSCSPISGHRSVSWYQQTPGQGLQFLFEYFSETQRNKGNFPGRFSGRQFSNSRSEMNVSTLELGDSALYLCASRSTTGGNEQFFGPGTRLTVL.